Following are 24 T cell receptor beta chains from one sample sequenced in a study of T cells after yellow fever vaccination. A single record per CDR3 protein comes from TCRdb applying MiXCR to the 5' RACE reads. Among more than 20,000 distinct CDR3 sequences listed, about 5.5% were seen once. The material was PBMCs, either bulk or a sorted T-cell subset (CD4+, CD8+, memory, or dextramer-sorted; not recorded which), obtained 15 days after the yellow fever booster vaccination. These receptors originate from a man aged 25 to 40 who received the YFV17D yellow fever vaccine.

This clonotype was seen ten or more times. V gene TRBV19 combines with J gene TRBJ2-2, with 9 bases that match TRBD2. The V gene end was trimmed by 7 bases and the J gene end by 6 bases; junction bases not matched to a gene: 3. The CDR3 is made up of 13 amino acids. Germline V lookup: CDR1 LNHDA, CDR2 SQIVND (reference sequence). CDR3 residues: CASKAGGPGELFF. CDR3 nucleotides: TGTGCCAGTAAAGCGGGAGGCCCCGGGGAGCTGTTTTTT.

This clonotype was recorded many times. The chain carries TRBV7-6 and TRBJ2-4, with 8 bases aligning to TRBD1. The CDR3 is 18 amino acids. Germline V gene lookup returns CDR1 SGHVS and CDR2 FNYEAQ. The V and J ends lost 4 bases and 3 bases, in that order; junction bases with no gene match: 14. CDR3 nucleotide sequence: TGTGCCAGCAGCTCAGCGACCGGGACAGGCTGGGGCAAAAACATTCAGTACTTC. This codes for CASSSATGTGWGKNIQYF.

In the case of this clonotype: At one boundary the junction diverges from the germline segment, which might be a read error. In DNA form, the CDR3 reads TGTACCAGCAGCGGCACGGGACTAGCGGTCTACGAGCAGTACTTC. This sequence encodes CTSSGTGLAVYEQYF. The gene calls are TRBV7-9 and TRBJ2-7, with 11 bases identical to TRBD2. The germline gives CDR1 SEHNR, CDR2 FQNEAQ (reference sequence). The CDR3 is made up of 15 amino acids.

This clonotype appeared many times. The CDR3 bases are TGTGCCAGCAGCCCCCCATATAGCGGAGCGAACACCGGGGAGCTGTTTTTT. Its protein is CASSPPYSGANTGELFF. The gene calls are TRBV7-9 and TRBJ2-2; a possible D gene is TRBD2 (6 bases). Trimming pared 5 bases from V and 0 bases from J, leaving 16 bases between. The CDR3 is 17 residues long. Per germline, CDR1 SEHNR and CDR2 FQNEAQ (reference sequence). The full variable domain, with the rest looked up from reference TRBV7-9 and TRBJ2-2, is DTGVSQNPRHKITKRGQNVTFRCDPISEHNRLYWYRQTLGQGPEFLTYFQNEAQLEKSRLLSDRFSAERPKGSFSTLEIQRTEQGDSAMYLCASSPPYSGANTGELFFGEGSRLTVL.

This clonotype has a count of ten or more. The chain uses TRBV6-5 and TRBJ2-7; 12 nucleotides align to TRBD2. The CDR3 contains 14 residues. Germline loops: CDR1 MNHEY, CDR2 SVGAGI. After removal of 4 bases from V and 5 bases from J, the junction contained 3 bases not matched to a gene. In DNA form, the CDR3 reads TGTGCCAGCAGTTTGACTAGCGGGAGTAACGAGCAGTACTTC. Translation gives CASSLTSGSNEQYF.

This clonotype appeared many times. V and J are TRBV18 and TRBJ1-1; D is unresolved. The CDR3 is made up of 12 amino acids. V was pared by 2 bases and J by 6 bases, with 7 bases between. In germline, CDR1 is KGHSH, CDR2 LQKENI. The CDR3 coding sequence is TGTGCCAGCTCACCAGAGGGAGCTGAAGCTTTCTTT. Translated: CASSPEGAEAFF.

This clonotype has just one count. The chain recombines TRBV12-3 or TRBV12-4 with TRBJ2-2; no firm D call. The CDR3 loop spans 15 amino acids. The ends were cut back, 4 bases at V and 5 bases at J, with 14 bases in the middle. The CDR3, as DNA: TGTGCCAGCAGTTCCACCCATCGCCAGACCGGGGAGCTGTTTTTT. It yields the protein CASSSTHRQTGELFF.

Note on this clonotype: This clone may be a read error of a much larger clone one base away. J is TRBJ1-5 and V is TRBV5-5; D remains unclear. From germline, CDR1 is SGHKS and CDR2 YYEKEE (reference sequence). The CDR3 covers 12 residues. The CDR3 nucleotides are TGTGCCAGCAGCGGAAGAAATCAGCCCCACCATTTT. Protein product: CASSGRNQPHHF.

This clonotype was counted at least ten times. This chain connects TRBV7-9 to TRBJ1-2; 7 bases align to TRBD1. The J segment lost 9 bases and the V segment lost 5 bases, leaving 12 bases of the junction unmatched. The germline CDR1 and CDR2 sequences are SEHNR and FQNEAQ (reference sequence). This CDR3 has 14 amino acids. The CDR3 coding sequence is TGTGCCAGCAGCCCCCGTAGACAGGGAAATCGCTACACCTTC. This gives the protein CASSPRRQGNRYTF.

There are many counts of this clonotype. The rearrangement joins TRBV11-2 to TRBJ1-5; D is unclear. Germline assignment: CDR1 SGHAT and CDR2 FQNNGV. The CDR3 is made up of 15 amino acids. Trimming took 0 bases from V and 4 from J, leaving 10 bases between them. CDR3 region: CASSLDVAGNQPQHF. CDR3 DNA sequence: TGTGCCAGCAGCTTAGATGTCGCGGGAAATCAGCCCCAGCATTTT.

In its sample, this clonotype was seen many times. V gene TRBV7-8 combines with J gene TRBJ2-1; D may be TRBD1 or TRBD2 (5 bases each). V lost 7 bases and J lost 2, with 12 bases in between. Germline V CDR1 and CDR2: SGHVS, FQNEAQ. The CDR3 length is 14 residues. The chain's CDR3 is CASNRDVTYNEQFF. As DNA, the CDR3 is TGTGCCAGCAACCGGGACGTAACCTACAATGAGCAGTTCTTC.

Worth noting for this clonotype: With a much larger clone just one base away, this may be a read error. This chain connects TRBV24-1 to TRBJ1-2; D not resolved. The CDR3 contains 11 residues. Germline-derived CDR1 and CDR2 are KGHDR and SFDVKD. CDR3 region: CAASYMGGYTF. The CDR3, as DNA: TGTGCCGCCAGTTACATGGGCGGCTACACCTTC.

This clonotype was observed at least ten times. The chain joins TRBV5-1 to TRBJ2-7; the D gene is possibly TRBD2 (5 bases). The germline V gene encodes CDR1 SGHRS and CDR2 YFSETQ. Trimming pared 4 bases from V and 4 bases from J, leaving 12 bases between. The CDR3 has 13 amino acids. The CDR3 DNA reads as TGCGCCAGCAGCCACCGGGAACTATACGAGCAGTACTTC. It codes for CASSHRELYEQYF. The variable domain in full, with the rest retrieved from reference TRBV5-1 and TRBJ2-7, is KAGVTQTPRYLIKTRGQQVTLSCSPISGHRSVSWYQQTPGQGLQFLFEYFSETQRNKGNFPGRFSGRQFSNSRSEMNVSTLELGDSALYLCASSHRELYEQYFGPGTRLTVT.

This clonotype was seen repeatedly, ten times or more. V is TRBV7-9 and J is TRBJ2-5; D remains unclear. This CDR3 is built from 12 residues. Germline loops: CDR1 SEHNR, CDR2 FQNEAQ (reference sequence). The V end was cut by 3 bases, the J end by 2 bases, with 4 bases between. As DNA, the CDR3 is TGTGCCAGCAGCTTTGCTCAAGAGACCCAGTACTTC. Its translation: CASSFAQETQYF. The variable domain in full, with the rest retrieved from reference TRBV7-9 and TRBJ2-5, is DTGVSQNPRHKITKRGQNVTFRCDPISEHNRLYWYRQTLGQGPEFLTYFQNEAQLEKSRLLSDRFSAERPKGSFSTLEIQRTEQGDSAMYLCASSFAQETQYFGPGTRLLVL.

This clonotype was observed many times. The chain links TRBV12-3 or TRBV12-4 to TRBJ1-2, with 8 bases that match TRBD1. This CDR3 spans 13 amino acids. The V gene end was trimmed by 5 bases and the J gene end by 5 bases; junction bases not matched to a gene: 4. This CDR3 reads CASSAGQAYGYTF. The CDR3 coding sequence is TGTGCCAGCAGTGCGGGACAGGCGTATGGCTACACCTTC.

This clonotype showed up many times. V is TRBV28 and J is TRBJ2-7; D remains unclear. The germline gives CDR1 MDHEN, CDR2 SYDVKM. This CDR3 region has 13 residues. Between the trimmed V and J ends, which lost 2 bases and 5 bases, there was a span of 10 bases. The CDR3 nucleotides are TGTGCCAGCAGTTTAATCCCCCCCCACGAGCAGTACTTC. This codes for CASSLIPPHEQYF.

About this clonotype: A much larger clone differs from this one at a single base, so this may be a read error. The chain uses TRBV5-5 and TRBJ2-7; 7 nucleotides agree with TRBD1. This CDR3 comprises 15 residues. The germline CDR1 and CDR2 sequences are SGHKS and YYEKEE (reference sequence). The DNA of the CDR3 is TGTGCCAGCAGCTTGGCCGACAGGGCGGTATACGCGCAGTACTTC. Translation gives CASSLADRAVYAQYF.

This clonotype was found many times. This chain joins TRBV29-1 and TRBJ2-3, with D unresolved. Per the germline V gene, CDR1 is SQVTM and CDR2 is ANQGSEA. The length of the CDR3 is 12 residues. V was clipped by 6 bases and J by 2 bases, with 9 bases between them. The CDR3 spells CSVQVSTDTQYF. The CDR3 bases are TGCAGCGTCCAAGTCTCCACAGATACGCAGTATTTT.

This clonotype has a count of ten or more. V usage is TRBV7-2 and J usage is TRBJ2-1, with D possibly matching TRBD1 (5 bases). V was pared by 4 bases and J by 5 bases, with 9 bases between. Germline CDR1 is SGHTA and CDR2 is FQGNSA. The CDR3 is made up of 13 amino acids. CDR3 amino acids: CASSSRQNNEQFF. The CDR3 DNA reads as TGTGCCAGCAGCTCCAGACAGAACAATGAGCAGTTCTTC.

This clonotype was detected many times. The chain has TRBV12-3 or TRBV12-4 and TRBJ1-6; D is possibly TRBD1 (5 bases). The CDR3 has 12 amino acids. Trimming took off 7 bases at V and 6 bases at J, with 7 bases between the two ends. The CDR3 region is CASTGGNSPLHF. The CDR3 nucleotides are TGTGCCAGCACCGGGGGTAATTCACCCCTCCACTTT.

In regard to this clonotype: A single base separates this from a much larger clone, so it may be a read error. This chain connects TRBV7-2 to TRBJ2-1, with 7 bases matching TRBD2. With V trimmed by 5 bases and J by 4 bases, 8 bases remained unmatched. The length of the CDR3 is 15 residues. Germline V gene lookup returns CDR1 SGHTA and CDR2 FQGNSA. The CDR3: CASSTARTRYNEQFF. The CDR3 DNA reads as TGTGCCAGCAGCACCGCCAGGACTAGGTACAATGAGCAGTTCTTC.

This clonotype was recorded many times. The rearrangement uses TRBV7-2 and TRBJ2-1, with D tentatively TRBD2 (5 bases). The V end was cut by 5 bases, the J end by 7 bases, with 9 bases between. The CDR3 runs 12 residues. CDR1 and CDR2 (germline): SGHTA, FQGNSA. The CDR3 reads CASSRTENEQFF. In DNA, the CDR3 is TGTGCCAGCAGCCGGACTGAAAATGAGCAGTTCTTC.

Many counts were recorded for this clonotype. The genes are TRBV25-1 and TRBJ2-3, with D maybe TRBD2 (5 bases). Germline CDR1 and CDR2: MGHDK and SYGVNS. V lost 2 bases and J 6 bases, leaving 9 bases between the germline ends. The CDR3 is made up of 13 amino acids. The DNA of the CDR3 is TGTGCCAGCAGTGAAGGACTCCTCGATACGCAGTATTTT. As protein: CASSEGLLDTQYF.

This clonotype has a count of ten or more. This sequence joins TRBV3-1 and TRBJ2-5, with 10 nucleotides matching TRBD2. Germline assignment: CDR1 LGHDT and CDR2 YNNKEL (reference sequence). The CDR3 runs to 14 residues. Trimming removed 8 bases from V and 5 bases from J; junction bases left unmatched: 8. DNA of the CDR3: TGTGCCAGCCAGCAGCGGGAGGGCAGGGAGACCCAGTACTTC. This encodes CASQQREGRETQYF.